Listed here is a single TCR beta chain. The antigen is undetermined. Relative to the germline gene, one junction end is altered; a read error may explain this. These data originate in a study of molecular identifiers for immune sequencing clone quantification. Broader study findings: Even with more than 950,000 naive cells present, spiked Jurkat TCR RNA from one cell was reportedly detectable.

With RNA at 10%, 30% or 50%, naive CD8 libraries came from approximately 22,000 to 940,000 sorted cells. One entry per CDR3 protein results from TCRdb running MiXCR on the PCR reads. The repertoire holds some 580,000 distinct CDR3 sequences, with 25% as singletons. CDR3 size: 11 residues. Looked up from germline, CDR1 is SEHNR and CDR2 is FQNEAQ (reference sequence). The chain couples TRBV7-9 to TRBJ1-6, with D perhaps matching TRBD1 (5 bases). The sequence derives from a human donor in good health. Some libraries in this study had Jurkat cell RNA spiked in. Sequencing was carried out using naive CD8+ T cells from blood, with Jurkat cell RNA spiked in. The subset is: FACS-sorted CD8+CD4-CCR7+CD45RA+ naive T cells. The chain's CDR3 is CASSRDPPLPF. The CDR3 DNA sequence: TGTGCCAGCAGCCGGGACCCCCCCCTCCCCTTT.